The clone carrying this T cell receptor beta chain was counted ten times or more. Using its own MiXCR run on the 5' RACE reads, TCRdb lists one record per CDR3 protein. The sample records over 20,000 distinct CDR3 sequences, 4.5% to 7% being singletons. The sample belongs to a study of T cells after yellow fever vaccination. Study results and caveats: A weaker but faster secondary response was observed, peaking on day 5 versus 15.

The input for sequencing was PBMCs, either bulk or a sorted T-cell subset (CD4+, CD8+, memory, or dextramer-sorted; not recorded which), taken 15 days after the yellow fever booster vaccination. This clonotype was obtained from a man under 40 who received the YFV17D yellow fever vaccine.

CDR3 coding DNA: TGCAGTGCTAGGGCCTCCCCCTCTAACTATGGCTACACCTTC. Protein: CSARASPSNYGYTF. The chain joins TRBV20-1 to TRBJ1-2; D is uncertain. Germline V lookup: CDR1 DFQATT, CDR2 SNEGSKA (reference sequence). CDR3 length: 14 residues. V gave up 3 bases and J gave up 0 bases, with 11 bases separating them.